A selection of T cell receptor beta chains follows, all from one sample in a study of cytomegalovirus exposure and HLA in healthy donors. Clones were sequenced by immunoSEQ multiplex PCR, and TCRdb holds only the in-frame ones, with some missing. The sample lists 100,000 to 150,000 clones, about 90% occurring once. The source material was PBMCs. These receptors originate from a woman under 30 in good health and CMV-seronegative. The CDR3 runs from the conserved cysteine through the conserved F or W. The order of the fields is clone size, D gene, V gene, J gene, CDR3 protein, CDR3 DNA. D genes are given only for firm matches. Clone size is shown for a subset of rows, as once, few, many or a class of expanded clone.

-,TRBD1,TRBV9,TRBJ2-7,CASSVELGQGYEQYF,TGTGCCAGCAGCGTAGAGCTGGGACAGGGCTACGAGCAGTACTTC
once,-,TRBV7-9,TRBJ1-3,CASSLDRISGNTIYF,TGTGCCAGCAGCTTAGACAGAATCTCTGGAAACACCATATATTTT
-,TRBD1,TRBV7-8,TRBJ1-1,CASSWDSQSWDTEAFF,TGTGCCAGCAGCTGGGACAGCCAATCGTGGGACACTGAAGCTTTCTTT
once,TRBD2,TRBV9,TRBJ2-7,CASSPGASGMYEQYF,TGTGCCAGCAGCCCTGGGGCTAGCGGGATGTACGAGCAGTACTTC
-,TRBD2,TRBV18,TRBJ2-1,CASSPPISGRGYNEQFF,TGTGCCAGCTCACCACCGATTAGCGGGAGAGGCTACAATGAGCAGTTCTTC
-,TRBD1,TRBV28,TRBJ2-5,CASSDRGRQETQYF,TGTGCCAGCAGCGACAGGGGGAGACAAGAGACCCAGTACTTC
-,-,TRBV4-1,TRBJ2-2,CASRNKGPTGELFF,TGCGCCAGCCGCAATAAGGGGCCCACCGGGGAGCTGTTTTTT
-,-,TRBV5-6,TRBJ2-7,CASTPWAGRPYEQYF,TGTGCCAGCACCCCCTGGGCGGGCCGCCCCTACGAGCAGTACTTC
-,TRBD1,TRBV7-6,TRBJ2-1,CASSEGQGTYNEQFF,TGTGCCAGCAGCGAGGGACAGGGAACCTACAATGAGCAGTTCTTC
-,-,TRBV2,TRBJ2-1,CASSANRDLNEQFF,TGTGCCAGCAGCGCAAACAGGGATTTGAATGAGCAGTTCTTC
once,-,TRBV2,TRBJ2-7,CASTSGSYEQYF,TGTGCCAGCACGTCAGGTTCCTACGAGCAGTACTTC
-,-,TRBV18,TRBJ1-5,CASSQGQLNQPQHF,TGTGCCAGCTCACAAGGACAGCTCAATCAGCCCCAGCATTTT
once,TRBD2,TRBV6-6,TRBJ2-7,CASGSGSLGEQYF,TGTGCCAGCGGGAGCGGGAGCTTGGGCGAGCAGTACTTC
few,-,TRBV2,TRBJ1-2,CASLPLNYGYTF,TGTGCCAGCCTTCCTCTAAACTATGGCTACACCTTC
once,TRBD1,TRBV28,TRBJ1-2,CASSREQGGLYYGYTF,TGTGCCAGCAGTAGAGAACAGGGGGGACTATACTATGGCTACACCTTC
-,TRBD2,TRBV29-1,TRBJ2-5,CSVEASGGETQYF,TGCAGCGTTGAGGCTAGCGGGGGAGAGACCCAGTACTTC
-,-,TRBV5-1,TRBJ1-5,CASSVGPPGRPQHF,TGCGCCAGCAGCGTCGGGCCCCCAGGGCGGCCCCAGCATTTT
-,-,TRBV2,TRBJ1-1,CASSRRDISTNTEAFF,TGTGCCAGCAGCCGAAGGGACATTAGTACGAACACTGAAGCTTTCTTT
once,-,TRBV5-1,TRBJ2-3,CASSFGRSDTQYF,TGCGCCAGCAGCTTTGGGCGTTCAGATACGCAGTATTTT
once,TRBD1,TRBV6-5,TRBJ1-4,CASSYYRGNEKLFF,TGTGCCAGCAGTTACTACAGGGGAAATGAAAAACTGTTTTTT
-,-,TRBV19,TRBJ1-3,CASRAASGNTIYF,TGTGCCAGTAGGGCTGCCTCTGGAAACACCATATATTTT
-,-,TRBV15,TRBJ2-4,CATSRPGTNIQYF,TGTGCCACCAGCAGACCGGGAACAAACATTCAGTACTTC
-,TRBD2,TRBV11-3,TRBJ2-1,CASSLDPLAGEEFF,TGTGCCAGCAGCTTAGACCCACTAGCGGGAGAAGAGTTCTTC